The T cell receptor (beta chain) described here comes from a study of control samples from healthy donors and cancer patients. With regard to this clone: The sample carries other DNA sequences with the same CDR3.

TCRdb's copy holds only in-frame clones and misses some; the assay was immunoSEQ multiplex PCR. This table has 100,000 to 150,000 clones, roughly 90% appearing once. Trimming removed 1 base from V and 0 bases from J, with 3 bases in between. The CDR3 has 13 amino acids. CDR1 is MGHRA and CDR2 is YSYEKL in the germline V gene. The specimen was blood. The genes are TRBV4-1 and TRBJ1-1, with D hard to call. The TCR sequence derives from a man between 18 and 29 years old in good health. The DNA of the CDR3 is TGCGCCAGCAGCCAAGTTCTGAACACTGAAGCTTTCTTT. It is translated as CASSQVLNTEAFF.